This T cell receptor beta chain stems from a study of T cell responses to AZD1222 COVID-19 vaccine. The study's findings and limits: As reported, nearly half of all spike-specific TCRs target variant regions that are unmutated. CD4 TCRs associated with vaccination spanned spike, dominating at 160-218 and 743-854.

Details on this clone: Its target is not known.

Assay: immunoSEQ multiplex PCR; the TCRdb copy retains only in-frame clones and omits some. The data show about 130,000 clones, about 90% seen once. Trimming cost V 0 bases and J 1 base; bases outside gene matches: 3. The CDR3 consists of 15 residues. Germline CDR1 is SGHRS and CDR2 is YFSETQ. The sequencing here drew on peripheral blood, taken on day 0 of AZD1222 vaccination. The V gene is TRBV5-1, the J gene TRBJ2-5; 7 nucleotides match TRBD2. The source of this sequence is an adult in good health. CDR3 residues: CASSLVGGSQETQYF. The CDR3 coding sequence is TGCGCCAGCAGCTTGGTCGGGGGGAGCCAAGAGACCCAGTACTTC.